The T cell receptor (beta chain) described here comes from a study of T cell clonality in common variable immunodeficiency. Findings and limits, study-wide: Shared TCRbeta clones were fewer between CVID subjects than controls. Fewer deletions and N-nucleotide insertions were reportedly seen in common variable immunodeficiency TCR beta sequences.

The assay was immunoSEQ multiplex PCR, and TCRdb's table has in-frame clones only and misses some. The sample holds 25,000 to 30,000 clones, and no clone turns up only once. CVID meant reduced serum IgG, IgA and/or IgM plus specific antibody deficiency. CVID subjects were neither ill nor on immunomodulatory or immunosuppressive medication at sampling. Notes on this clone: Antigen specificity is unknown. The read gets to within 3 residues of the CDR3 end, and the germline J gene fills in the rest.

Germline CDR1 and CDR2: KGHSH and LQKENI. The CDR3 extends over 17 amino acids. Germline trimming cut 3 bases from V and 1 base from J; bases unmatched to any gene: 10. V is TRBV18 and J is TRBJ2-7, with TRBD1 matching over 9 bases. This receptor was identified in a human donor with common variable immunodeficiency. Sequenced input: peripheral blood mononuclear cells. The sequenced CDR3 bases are TGTGCCAGCTCACCTCAAACGCCGGGGACAGGGTCCTACGAG. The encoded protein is CASSPQTPGTGSYE. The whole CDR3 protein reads CASSPQTPGTGSYEQYF.